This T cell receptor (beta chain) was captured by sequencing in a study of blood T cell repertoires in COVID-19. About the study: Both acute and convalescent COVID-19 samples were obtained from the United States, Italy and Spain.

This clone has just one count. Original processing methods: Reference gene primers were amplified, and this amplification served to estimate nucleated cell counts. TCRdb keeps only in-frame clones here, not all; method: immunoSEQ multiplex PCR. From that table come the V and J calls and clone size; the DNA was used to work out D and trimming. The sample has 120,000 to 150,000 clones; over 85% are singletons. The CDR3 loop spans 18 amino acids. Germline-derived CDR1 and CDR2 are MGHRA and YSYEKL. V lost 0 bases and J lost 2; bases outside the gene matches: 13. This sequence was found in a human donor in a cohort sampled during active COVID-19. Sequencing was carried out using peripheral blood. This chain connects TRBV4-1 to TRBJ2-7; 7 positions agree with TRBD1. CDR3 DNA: TGCGCCAGCAGCCAAGAAAAAGGTCTAGGGCAGGGGGCCTACGAGCAGTACTTC. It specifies CASSQEKGLGQGAYEQYF.